These 22 T cell receptor beta chains came from one sample sequenced in a study of siplizumab effects on memory and regulatory T cells. Coculturing at 37°C lasted about 6 days for the mixed lymphocyte reaction cells. The antigens these receptors bind are not known. Sequencing was performed with immunoSEQ multiplex PCR; in TCRdb, only in-frame clones are kept and a portion is missing. The sample lists 9,500 to 15,000 clones, roughly half occurring once. The sequenced sample was CFSE-low (dividing) CD8+ T cells sorted from an allogeneic mixed lymphocyte reaction. These receptors all stem from a human donor in good health; the cells came from an allogeneic mixed lymphocyte reaction. Some clones in this sample may be carry-over from other donors' samples.

Note on this clone: The identical CDR3 is also encoded by other nucleotide sequences in the sample. The V and J genes are TRBV9 and TRBJ1-2, with D unclear. With 3 bases removed from V and 5 bases from J, the gap between germline ends came to 17 bases. CDR3 length equals 15 residues. Germline CDR1 is SGDLS and CDR2 is YYNGEE. CDR3 sequence (DNA): TGTGCCAGCAGCGGACGGGAGGGAATCTGGTATGGCTACACCTTC. It translates to CASSGREGIWYGYTF. Supplemented by reference TRBV9 and TRBJ1-2, the full variable domain reads DSGVTQTPKHLITATGQRVTLRCSPRSGDLSVYWYQQSLDQGLQFLIQYYNGEERAKGNILERFSAQQFPDLHSELNLSSLELGDSALYFCASSGREGIWYGYTFGSGTRLTVV.

This clone has more than one count but fewer than ten. The genes are TRBV4-1 and TRBJ2-1; 13 bases fit TRBD2. The CDR3 is made up of 16 amino acids. The germline gives CDR1 MGHRA, CDR2 YSYEKL. J gave up 8 bases and V 0 bases, and 4 bases lay outside the gene matches. The DNA for the CDR3 is TGCGCCAGCAGCCAAGATCTACTAGCGGGGGGGCATGAGCAGTTCTTC. Translating gives CASSQDLLAGGHEQFF.

The chain links TRBV7-5 to TRBJ2-7. TRBV7-5 is a pseudogene locus. The CDR3 has 12 residues. This CDR3 reads CATEEGGYEQYF. The CDR3 DNA reads as TGTGCCACCGAGGAGGGGGGCTACGAGCAGTACTTC.

This sequence joins TRBV19 and TRBJ2-7, with 8 nucleotides matching TRBD1. The CDR3 is made up of 15 amino acids. Germline V CDR1 and CDR2: LNHDA, SQIVND (reference sequence). The V segment lost 4 bases and the J segment 0 bases; nucleotides outside the gene matches: 5. CDR3 residues: CASSTNRGYSYEQYF. The CDR3 DNA is TGTGCCAGTAGTACAAACAGGGGGTACTCCTACGAGCAGTACTTC.

This chain uses TRBV11-2 with TRBJ2-7, with D unclear. The CDR3 is 13 amino acids. V lost 0 bases to trimming and J lost 4 bases, with 7 bases between them. Germline-derived CDR1 and CDR2 are SGHAT and FQNNGV. Written as DNA, the CDR3 is TGTGCCAGCAGCTTAGATCCGGTATACGAGCAGTACTTC. It encodes CASSLDPVYEQYF.

This clone has only a few counts. The chain is built from TRBV27 and TRBJ2-1; TRBD2 agrees at 14 bases. This CDR3 is built from 15 residues. Looked up from germline, CDR1 is MNHEY and CDR2 is SMNVEV (reference sequence). V was pared by 6 bases and J by 8 bases, with 6 bases of the junction left unmatched. DNA for the CDR3: TGTGCCAGCAGCTGGGGACTAGCGGGAGATTATGAGCAGTTCTTC. It specifies CASSWGLAGDYEQFF.

In this sample, this clone is medium-sized. The rearrangement uses TRBV4-1 and TRBJ2-7; D is uncertain. CDR3 size: 12 residues. Trimming stripped 1 base from V and 7 bases from J, with 8 bases between. The germline CDR1 and CDR2 sequences are MGHRA and YSYEKL. The CDR3 coding sequence is TGCGCCAGCAGCCAAGTTAATCGGGAGCAGTACTTC. This sequence encodes CASSQVNREQYF.

This clone has just a few counts. DNA for the CDR3: TGTGCCAGCAGTTTAGGGGGGCCCTCCTACGAGCAGTACTTC. This sequence encodes CASSLGGPSYEQYF. The chain links TRBV27 to TRBJ2-7; the D gene could be TRBD1 or TRBD2 (6 bases each). Germline assignment: CDR1 MNHEY and CDR2 SMNVEV (reference sequence). Deletions cut 2 bases from V and 0 bases from J, with 8 bases between. This CDR3 comprises 14 residues.

The chain links TRBV2 to TRBJ2-1; D is perhaps TRBD1 (6 bases). Trimming took off 6 bases at V and 4 bases at J, with 13 bases between the two ends. The CDR3 length is 14 residues. Germline values: CDR1 SNHLY, CDR2 FYNNEI. The CDR3 DNA is TGTGCCAGCAGCCTGGGGGACACTTACAATGAGCAGTTCTTC. Translation gives CASSLGDTYNEQFF.

This clone was seen a few times. This chain joins TRBV19 and TRBJ1-5, with TRBD1 as a possible D gene (5 bases). CDR3 length equals 15 residues. Trimming took 5 bases from V and 0 from J, leaving 11 bases between them. The germline V gene has CDR1 LNHDA and CDR2 SQIVND (reference sequence). CDR3 in DNA: TGTGCCAGTAGTTTGGACATCGGTAGCAATCAGCCCCAGCATTTT. Its translation is CASSLDIGSNQPQHF.

The chain carries TRBV10-3 and TRBJ2-7; D unclear. The germline V gene has CDR1 ENHRY and CDR2 SYGVKD. CDR3 length: 11 amino acids. The ends were cut back, 4 bases at V and 3 bases at J, with 4 bases in the middle. CDR3 bases: TGTGCCATCAGTGCGAACTACGAGCAGTACTTC. This gives the protein CAISANYEQYF.

With regard to this clone: A much larger clone lies one base from this, so it may be a read error. J is TRBJ1-6 and V is TRBV19; D unresolved. The CDR3 consists of 18 residues. Germline values: CDR1 LNHDA, CDR2 SQIVND (reference sequence). For the CDR3, the DNA is TGTGCCAGTAGTATGCAGGATGTATGGGGTGGAGGGTATTCACCCCTCTACTTT. Amino acids: CASSMQDVWGGGYSPLYF. The full variable domain, its missing parts supplied by reference TRBV19 and TRBJ1-6, is DGGITQSPKYLFRKEGQNVTLSCEQNLNHDAMYWYRQDPGQGLRLIYYSQIVNDFQKGDIAEGYSVSREKKESFPLTVTSAQKNPTAFYLCASSMQDVWGGGYSPLYFGNGTRLTVT.

The genes are TRBV11-2 and TRBJ2-2, with 10 nucleotides matching TRBD2. There are 16 residues in the CDR3. Germline V gene sequence: CDR1 SGHAT, CDR2 FQNNGV. Trimming removed 5 bases from V and 5 bases from J; junction bases left unmatched: 8. DNA of the CDR3: TGTGCCAGCAGCACCAGACTAGCGGGTAGGACCGGGGAGCTGTTTTTT. This sequence encodes CASSTRLAGRTGELFF.

J is TRBJ2-3 and V is TRBV29-1, with D perhaps matching TRBD1 or TRBD2 (5 bases each). CDR1 SQVTM and CDR2 ANQGSEA come from the germline V gene. The V and J ends lost 7 bases and 4 bases respectively, with 18 bases between them. The CDR3 consists of 14 residues. The CDR3 coding sequence is TGCAGCGCCCGGGACCCAGCCGGTCCAGATACGCAGTATTTT. Translating it yields CSARDPAGPDTQYF.

This chain uses TRBV27 with TRBJ2-3, with 10 nucleotides matching TRBD2. Germline assignment: CDR1 MNHEY and CDR2 SMNVEV (reference sequence). CDR3 length: 15 residues. J lost 1 base, V lost 5 bases, and 3 bases had no gene match. For the CDR3, the DNA is TGTGCCAGCAGTCTCGGGACTAGCGGCACAGATACGCAGTATTTT. Its protein product is CASSLGTSGTDTQYF.

V gene TRBV29-1 combines with J gene TRBJ2-5; 12 bases line up with TRBD1. The CDR3 extends over 17 amino acids. Germline assignment: CDR1 SQVTM and CDR2 ANQGSEA. V was clipped by 6 bases and J by 4 bases; unmatched bases: 15. CDR3 DNA sequence: TGCAGCGTGGAATGGGACAGGGGGCATGCCCCAAGAGAGACCCAGTACTTC. This encodes CSVEWDRGHAPRETQYF.

This chain uses TRBV7-9 with TRBJ2-5; the D gene is possibly TRBD1 (6 bases). V was trimmed by 3 bases and J by 2 bases, leaving 13 bases between them. This CDR3 is built from 15 residues. In germline, CDR1 is SEHNR, CDR2 FQNEAQ (reference sequence). CDR3 in amino acids: CASSFLVQGQETQYF. In DNA, the CDR3 is TGTGCCAGCAGCTTCTTGGTTCAGGGGCAAGAGACCCAGTACTTC.

The CDR3 here is CASSPGPTPYEQYF. The CDR3 nucleotides read TGTGCCAGTAGCCCCGGACCTACGCCCTACGAGCAGTACTTC. The V call is TRBV19, the J call TRBJ2-7; no reliable D call. The CDR3 covers 14 residues. Between the trimmed V and J ends, which lost 6 bases and 2 bases, there was a span of 14 bases. CDR1 LNHDA and CDR2 SQIVND come from the germline V gene (reference sequence). Drawing the rest from reference TRBV19 and TRBJ2-7, the complete variable domain is DGGITQSPKYLFRKEGQNVTLSCEQNLNHDAMYWYRQDPGQGLRLIYYSQIVNDFQKGDIAEGYSVSREKKESFPLTVTSAQKNPTAFYLCASSPGPTPYEQYFGPGTRLTVT.

The rearrangement links TRBV5-1 to TRBJ1-1; D remains ambiguous. V lost 1 base and J lost 1, with 17 bases in between. Germline CDR1 reads SGHRS; CDR2 reads YFSETQ. The CDR3 sequence is 17 residues long. Here the CDR3 DNA reads TGCGCCAGCAGCTTGACGCCCCCGTGGGATGGGAACACTGAAGCTTTCTTT. Protein: CASSLTPPWDGNTEAFF.

This clone has just one count. The gene calls are TRBV5-4 and TRBJ1-1, with TRBD1 matching over 8 bases. CDR3 length: 14 residues. The trim removed 4 bases at V and 1 base at J, leaving 3 bases unmatched. Germline CDR1 is SGHNT and CDR2 is YYREEE (reference sequence). CDR3 nucleotide sequence: TGTGCCAGCAGCCTGGGGACAGGGAACACTGAAGCTTTCTTT. Translating gives CASSLGTGNTEAFF.

By sample share, this clone is medium-sized. The V gene is TRBV29-1, the J gene TRBJ1-1; D is uncertain. Germline-derived CDR1 and CDR2 are SQVTM and ANQGSEA. The CDR3 runs 12 residues. Trimming removed 5 bases from V and 4 bases from J, with 11 bases in between. The CDR3 DNA is TGCAGCGTTCATCACGGGAGCACTGAAGCTTTCTTT. Translation gives CSVHHGSTEAFF.

Regarding this clone: The junction does not match germline at one end; this may be a read error. This sequence joins TRBV6-5 and TRBJ1-1, with D maybe TRBD1 (5 bases). The CDR3 loop spans 15 amino acids. Germline values: CDR1 MNHEY, CDR2 SVGAGI. The CDR3 DNA follows: TGTGCCAGCAGTTACTCGACGGGCGGACAAGCTGAAACTTTCTTT. This translates into CASSYSTGGQAETFF.